This T cell receptor beta chain was observed in a study of patients and donors after allogeneic stem cell transplantation. This clonotype was detected a few times. TCRdb recomputed calls from the RT-PCR reads with MiXCR, one row per CDR3 protein. The sample lists around 31,000 distinct CDR3 sequences, about 6.8% occurring once. Germline lookup yields CDR1 KGHSH and CDR2 LQKENI. Trimming stripped 2 bases from V and 7 bases from J, with 12 bases between. The CDR3 runs 13 residues. The sequence derives from a human donor who was either an allogeneic HSCT recipient or a stem cell or donor lymphocyte infusion donor (not recorded which). It is not recorded whose cells these are; they may come from a transplant donor. This chain joins TRBV18 and TRBJ2-7; no clear D gene. Specimen: blood, either unsorted or a sorted T cell fraction (not recorded which). DNA of the CDR3: TGTGCCAGCTCACCAACGGACCGCGGAGAGCAGTACTTC. Residues: CASSPTDRGEQYF. The full variable domain, in which reference TRBV18 and TRBJ2-7 provide the parts outside the CDR3, is NAGVMQNPRHLVRRRGQEARLRCSPMKGHSHVYWYRQLPEEGLKFMVYLQKENIIDESGMPKERFSAEFPKEGPSILRIQQVVRGDSAAYFCASSPTDRGEQYFGPGTRLTVT.